This T cell receptor beta chain was identified in a study of cytomegalovirus exposure and HLA in healthy donors. Study-wide findings and caveats: A previous analysis found most TCR beta V segments productive roughly 87% or roughly 30% of the time.

Turning to this clone: Antigen: not known.

The PCR employed 60 Vbeta primers together with 13 Jbeta primers. Source study methods: Unique TCR beta chains numbered 60 million to 100 million in a later analysis, with roughly 10 million shared. Some clones are missing from TCRdb's copy, which holds only in-frame ones; the method was immunoSEQ multiplex PCR. V and J calls and clone size are copied from that table; D and trimming were computed from the DNA. The sample holds 150,000 to 200,000 clones. The origin of this receptor is a man between 25 and 39 years old in good health and CMV-seronegative. The sequencing input was PBMCs.

This CDR3 is CAWSVGGVGNIQYF. As DNA, the CDR3 is TGTGCCTGGAGTGTAGGGGGGGTCGGAAACATTCAGTACTTC. The chain has TRBV30 and TRBJ2-4; TRBD2 might be the D (7 bases). The V gene lost 0 bases and the J gene lost 6 bases, with 12 bases spanning the gap. Germline CDR1 and CDR2: GTSNPN and SVGIG (reference sequence). The CDR3 runs to 14 residues.